The sequence of this TCR beta chain was determined in a study of OX40 agonist ivuxolimab in advanced cancers. Background on the whole study: Ivuxolimab was an agonistic, fully human IgG2 monoclonal antibody directed against OX40 (CD134), a costimulatory receptor. The paper covers the monotherapy dose-escalation part of the phase I ivuxolimab trial, which included N of about 51 patients. In the dose-escalation cohort, more than 75% of patients were male, and the mean age was approximately 60 years, with a range of 23 to 79. Among the roughly 50 dose-escalation patients, about 19 had hepatocellular carcinoma, 15 melanoma, 9 renal cell carcinoma and 9 head and neck cancer. Partial responses were achieved by three dose-escalation patients, of whom one had hepatocellular carcinoma and two had cutaneous melanoma. Prior anti-PD-1, anti-PD-L1 or anti-CTLA-4 therapy was permitted, and about two fifths of dose-escalation patients had received checkpoint inhibitors. The point of sequencing TCRbeta in the periphery was to test whether ivuxolimab changed TCR sequence diversity and drove clonal T-cell expansion. Intravenous ivuxolimab was administered to patients every 2 weeks at six dose levels: 0.01, 0.1, 0.3, 1.5, 3 and 10 mg/kg. General findings and caveats noted by the study authors: The antigen specificity of the clonally expanded peripheral T cells was not determined. After ivuxolimab, expanded clones were on average more numerous among CD8+ T cells than among CD4+ T cells. At doses of 0.1 to 3.0 mg/kg, clonal expansion of both CD4+ and CD8+ blood T cells was observed from baseline to week 6. In the 0.1-3.0 mg/kg groups, partial responders were among the patients with the lowest normalized peripheral clonal expansion, particularly in CD8+ T cells. Low levels of normalized T-cell clonal expansion were also seen in some patients who did not respond.

About this clone itself: There is no known antigen for this receptor. Per-base quality was not reported, and no clone a single base away is much larger than it.

Genomic DNA was extracted from sorted cells for sequencing of the TCRbeta CDR3 region. The immunoSEQ Assay was used for sequencing of TCRbeta CDR3 regions. In its TCRdb copy, this immuneACCESS table keeps in-frame sequences only and misses some clones. Where compared with another copy, unresolved V genes explain less than half of these, and the others have no known cause. The sample profile shows fewer than 25,000 clones; 85% to 90% of them were found once. 50% of the sample lies in the top ten. Patients with a history of autoimmune disease or receiving systemic immunosuppression were excluded from the trial. Peripheral blood for TCR sequencing was collected from all dose cohorts at baseline, on cycle 4 day 1, and on cycle 7 day 1. The samples were drawn from a first-in-human, open-label, multicenter phase I dose-escalation trial of ivuxolimab. The trial enrolled adults with locally advanced or metastatic head and neck squamous cell, hepatocellular, melanoma or renal cell carcinoma. CD4+ and CD8+ T cells were sorted separately from peripheral blood before TCR sequencing.

The sequenced sample was CD4+ or CD8+ T cells sorted from blood, obtained in a trial of the OX40 agonist ivuxolimab. This sequence originates from an adult with an advanced solid tumor such as melanoma, head and neck, liver or kidney cancer.

The sequence in DNA is TGTGCCAGCAGCACGTACAGGGGCTCCTACGAGCAGTACTTC. The resulting protein is CASSTYRGSYEQYF. The rearranged segments are TRBV7-2 and TRBJ2-7, with 7 bases in between that match TRBD1. Taken from the germline V gene, the CDR1 and CDR2 loops are SGHTA and FQGNSA. V and J are trimmed by 5 bases and 0 bases, and the gene matches miss 4 bases of the junction. Including cysteine and phenylalanine, the CDR3 has 14 amino acids. Of all the DNA, just the CDR3 is kept, 42 bases in frame from base 1.